This record covers a single TCR beta chain. It lacks a known antigen. Per-base quality was not reported, and no clone a single base away is much larger than it. This specimen belongs to a study of T cell changes during pregnancy in multiple sclerosis (dated by TCRdb to between 2017 and 2020). About the investigation overall: The study examined how the T cell repertoire changed over the course of pregnancy in women with multiple sclerosis.

The CDR3 spans 16 residues, from the cysteine through the phenylalanine. Of the read, only the CDR3 DNA is kept; its 48 bases are in frame from base 1. Germline trimming amounts to 4 bases on V and 4 bases on J, with 6 as the count of junction bases outside the gene matches. Based on the germline V gene, the CDR1 and CDR2 sequences are SGHVS and FQNEAQ. Library construction relied on the immunoSEQ multiplex PCR assay. Imported from immuneACCESS, the table was reduced by TCRdb to in-frame sequences with V and J called. These copies leave out some clones; in studies compared against another copy, an unresolved V gene accounts for under half, and the cause of the remainder is not known. The sample table holds tens of thousands of clones, of which about 90% were seen once. The ten largest clones capture more than 0.75% of the sample.

The material sequenced was peripheral blood, taken in the second trimester of pregnancy. This chain is built from TRBV7-8 and TRBJ2-5, with TRBD2 matching 13 junction bases. The origin of this receptor is a female donor with multiple sclerosis, enrolled in a pregnancy study. The CDR3 region: CASSSLAGGPGETQYF. Here is the DNA: TGTGCCAGCAGCTCACTAGCGGGGGGGCCTGGAGAGACCCAGTACTTC.